This T cell receptor beta chain was recorded in a study of PD-L1 blockade in urothelial cancer. The time point denotes: peripheral blood 6 weeks after treatment start. Measured with immunoSEQ multiplex PCR; TCRdb has only the in-frame clones, and not every one. The sample yields 50,000 or so clones, over 75% seen once. Findings of the study overall: Having blood TCR clonality under the median before treatment predicted better survival.

The CDR3 extends over 16 amino acids. V shed 0 bases and J 7 bases; nucleotides not matched to a gene: 7. Germline CDR1 LGHNA, CDR2 YSLEER. Worth noting for this clone: What it recognizes is unknown.

The source was PBMCs, collected around atezolizumab (anti-PD-L1) treatment. The clonotype was recovered from a man in his fifties or sixties with urothelial cancer. The chain couples TRBV4-3 to TRBJ2-2, with 8 bases aligning to TRBD2. The chain's CDR3 is CASSQDSAGVGGELFF. The CDR3 region has the DNA TGCGCCAGCAGCCAAGATTCAGCGGGAGTGGGCGGGGAGCTGTTTTTT.